A selection of T cell receptor beta chains follows, all from one sample in a study of response to subunit inactivated influenza vaccine. TCRdb fed the RT-PCR reads into MiXCR, producing one record per CDR3 protein. Among approximately 290,000 distinct CDR3 sequences listed, about 20% were seen once. The material sequenced was PBMCs from blood, taken less than 22 months after vaccination. The receptors stem from a man between 50 and 69 years old who received an inactivated influenza vaccine. CDR3s include the opening cysteine and the closing phenylalanine or tryptophan. The D gene is left open where the match is weak. Rows may omit the clone size; those that give it use once, few, many or a size class.

CDR3 protein	CDR3 DNA	D gene	J gene	V gene	clone size
CASSQIGQGINEQFF	TGCGCCAGCAGCCAAATAGGACAGGGAATCAATGAGCAGTTCTTC	TRBD1	TRBJ2-1	TRBV4-1	few
CASSLDRGPYNEQFF	TGTGCCAGCAGCTTAGACAGGGGGCCCTACAATGAGCAGTTCTTC	TRBD1	TRBJ2-1	TRBV7-9	few
CASSSRWAGAPYEQYF	TGTGCCAGCAGTTCCCGATGGGCGGGAGCCCCCTACGAGCAGTACTTC	TRBD2	TRBJ2-7	TRBV28	.
CSVEKGRSYGYTF	TGCAGCGTTGAGAAAGGACGGAGCTATGGCTACACCTTC	.	TRBJ1-2	TRBV29-1	many
CASKQPGGSNQPQHF	TGTGCCAGCAAGCAGCCAGGGGGTAGCAATCAGCCCCAGCATTTT	TRBD1	TRBJ1-5	TRBV6-1	.
CASSRTGNIQYF	TGCGCCAGCAGCCGGACAGGAAACATTCAGTACTTC	TRBD1	TRBJ2-4	TRBV5-1	.
CASSPNPGTINEQFF	TGTGCCAGCAGCCCGAACCCCGGGACCATTAATGAGCAGTTCTTC	.	TRBJ2-1	TRBV7-2	.
CASSYLDGISGRIDEQYF	TGTGCCAGCAGTTATCTTGACGGGATTAGCGGGAGAATCGACGAGCAGTACTTC	TRBD2	TRBJ2-7	TRBV6-5	.
CASSRVTYEQYF	TGTGCCAGCAGCCGAGTCACCTACGAGCAGTACTTC	.	TRBJ2-7	TRBV7-9	few
CSAEIAGRYNEQFF	TGCAGCGCTGAAATAGCGGGGAGATACAATGAGCAGTTCTTC	TRBD2	TRBJ2-1	TRBV29-1	.
CASSPYDRAETQYF	TGTGCCAGCAGTCCATATGACAGGGCGGAGACCCAGTACTTC	TRBD1	TRBJ2-5	TRBV28	once
CASSPIAARGSPANYGYTF	TGTGCCAGCTCACCAATCGCCGCGAGGGGCAGCCCCGCTAACTATGGCTACACCTTC	.	TRBJ1-2	TRBV18	.
CASSFLPLIAGVDEQYF	TGTGCCAGCAGTTTCCTGCCCCTCATAGCGGGAGTCGACGAGCAGTACTTC	TRBD2	TRBJ2-7	TRBV28	.
CSARDRDSNQPQHF	TGCAGTGCCCGGGACAGGGATAGCAATCAGCCCCAGCATTTT	TRBD1	TRBJ1-5	TRBV20-1	many
CASSPYRDKIQETQYF	TGTGCCAGCTCACCGTACCGGGACAAAATCCAAGAGACCCAGTACTTC	.	TRBJ2-5	TRBV18	.
CASSWEGGLTYEQYF	TGTGCCAGCAGCTGGGAGGGCGGGCTTACCTACGAGCAGTACTTC	TRBD2	TRBJ2-7	TRBV7-2	.
CASSSRARGRSYNEQFF	TGTGCCAGCAGCTCCCGGGCGCGCGGGAGGTCCTACAATGAGCAGTTCTTC	TRBD2	TRBJ2-1	TRBV3-1	.
CASSLGPGQGAQPLHF	TGTGCCAGCAGCTTAGGCCCGGGACAGGGCGCCCAGCCCCTCCACTTT	TRBD1	TRBJ1-6	TRBV7-2	.
CASSPGTSGGSETQYF	TGCGCCAGCAGCCCCGGGACTAGCGGGGGGTCTGAGACCCAGTACTTC	TRBD2	TRBJ2-5	TRBV5-1	.
CSARTGGLNTEAFF	TGCAGTGCTAGGACAGGGGGCTTGAACACTGAAGCTTTCTTT	TRBD1	TRBJ1-1	TRBV20-1	many
CASSPHLGEKTNEKLFF	TGTGCCAGCAGCCCACACCTGGGGGAGAAGACTAATGAAAAACTGTTTTTT	.	TRBJ1-4	TRBV3-1	many
CATSETGSYNEQFF	TGTGCCACCAGTGAAACTGGCTCCTACAATGAGCAGTTCTTC	.	TRBJ2-1	TRBV24-1	.
CASSQGQWGTEAFF	TGTGCCAGCAGCCAAGGACAGTGGGGCACTGAAGCTTTCTTT	.	TRBJ1-1	TRBV3-1	.
CAWSGDTSPGQPQHF	TGTGCCTGGAGTGGGGACACCTCACCGGGACAGCCCCAGCATTTT	.	TRBJ1-5	TRBV30	.
CSATGRHYGYTF	TGCAGTGCAACCGGGAGGCACTATGGCTACACCTTC	.	TRBJ1-2	TRBV20-1	few
CASSFSVETEAFF	TGCGCCAGCAGCTTTTCGGTTGAGACTGAAGCTTTCTTT	.	TRBJ1-1	TRBV5-1	many
CSAKGTYTGELFF	TGCAGTGCTAAGGGCACCTACACCGGGGAGCTGTTTTTT	.	TRBJ2-2	TRBV20-1	.
CATSERDHGYTF	TGTGCCACCAGTGAGCGGGACCATGGCTACACCTTC	.	TRBJ1-2	TRBV24-1	many
CASSLQTIGEAFF	TGTGCCAGCAGTTTACAGACCATCGGTGAAGCTTTCTTT	.	TRBJ1-1	TRBV12-3/TRBV12-4	.
CASSADRVPDTQYF	TGCGCCAGCAGCGCTGACAGGGTCCCAGATACGCAGTATTTT	TRBD1	TRBJ2-3	TRBV5-1	few
CASSLMGRMNTEAFF	TGTGCCAGCAGCTTAATGGGACGGATGAACACTGAAGCTTTCTTT	.	TRBJ1-1	TRBV7-3	.
CASSSGQGGGYTF	TGTGCCAGCAGCTCCGGACAGGGGGGTGGCTACACCTTC	TRBD1	TRBJ1-2	TRBV7-2	many
CASSVGQGAMSPLHF	TGTGCCAGCAGCGTAGGACAGGGGGCTATGTCACCCCTCCACTTT	TRBD1	TRBJ1-6	TRBV9	many
CASSYMGNCNQPQHF	TGTGCCAGCAGTTACATGGGAAATTGCAATCAGCCCCAGCATTTT	.	TRBJ1-5	TRBV6-2/TRBV6-3	.
CAIMSSHGQFF	TGTGCCATCATGTCCTCCCATGGGCAGTTCTTC	.	TRBJ2-1	TRBV10-3	.
CASSRDRVRGYTF	TGTGCCAGCAGTCGGGACAGGGTTAGAGGCTACACCTTC	TRBD1	TRBJ1-2	TRBV6-1	many
CSARLGQGPLF	TGCAGTGCTAGGTTAGGACAGGGACCCCTCTTC	TRBD1	TRBJ1-2	TRBV20-1	.
CASSYSWTGSDTGELFF	TGTGCCAGCAGTTACTCATGGACAGGGTCGGACACCGGGGAGCTGTTTTTT	TRBD1	TRBJ2-2	TRBV6-5	few
CASSFQGVAGIPGELFF	TGTGCCAGCAGTTTCCAGGGAGTAGCGGGAATTCCCGGGGAGCTGTTTTTT	TRBD2	TRBJ2-2	TRBV12-3/TRBV12-4	.
CASRTTGSLEAFF	TGTGCCAGCAGAACGACAGGGTCTCTTGAAGCTTTCTTT	TRBD1	TRBJ1-1	TRBV5-5	few
CATSDPGTWENEQFF	TGTGCCACCAGTGATCCGGGGACGTGGGAAAATGAGCAGTTCTTC	.	TRBJ2-1	TRBV24-1	.
CASSQVARGYSYEQYF	TGTGCCAGCAGCCAAGTAGCTCGGGGCTACTCCTACGAGCAGTACTTC	.	TRBJ2-7	TRBV4-2	.
CASSYVDIGIVTEAFF	TGTGCCAGCAGTTACGTAGACATTGGAATAGTCACTGAAGCTTTCTTT	.	TRBJ1-1	TRBV6-2/TRBV6-3	few
CASSERQGLGTDTQYF	TGTGCCAGCAGCGAGCGACAGGGGCTTGGCACAGATACGCAGTATTTT	TRBD1	TRBJ2-3	TRBV9	.
CATSESTDTQYF	TGTGCCACCAGTGAATCCACAGATACGCAGTATTTT	.	TRBJ2-3	TRBV24-1	.
CATSALRSFLAKNIQYF	TGTGCCACCAGTGCCCTACGTTCGTTTCTAGCCAAAAACATTCAGTACTTC	.	TRBJ2-4	TRBV24-1	.
CASSQEIYGSYEQYF	TGCGCCAGCAGCCAAGAGATTTACGGTTCCTACGAGCAGTACTTC	.	TRBJ2-7	TRBV4-3	.
CASSSLPGGNQPQHF	TGTGCCAGCAGTTCCCTACCGGGGGGCAATCAGCCCCAGCATTTT	.	TRBJ1-5	TRBV6-5	many
CASSYSNQLDYGYTF	TGTGCCAGCAGTTACTCGAACCAGCTGGACTATGGCTACACCTTC	.	TRBJ1-2	TRBV6-5	.
CASSFRTSVKETQYF	TGTGCCAGCAGCTTTCGGACTAGCGTAAAAGAGACCCAGTACTTC	TRBD2	TRBJ2-5	TRBV14	few
CASSEQGYGYTF	TGTGCCAGCAGCGAACAGGGTTATGGCTACACCTTC	.	TRBJ1-2	TRBV3-1	many
CASSGLTYEQYF	TGTGCCAGTTCGGGACTGACCTACGAGCAGTACTTC	.	TRBJ2-7	TRBV25-1	.
CASSYLWRTGANVLTF	TGTGCCAGCAGTTATTTGTGGAGGACTGGGGCCAACGTCCTGACTTTC	.	TRBJ2-6	TRBV6-5	few
CASSQDPPQFSTEAFF	TGCGCCAGCAGCCAAGATCCGCCTCAGTTTTCGACTGAAGCTTTCTTT	.	TRBJ1-1	TRBV4-3	.
CSARPSMGLLSYEQYF	TGCAGTGCTAGACCTAGTATGGGGCTATTGTCCTACGAGCAGTACTTC	.	TRBJ2-7	TRBV20-1	few
CASSLYRLAGVNEQFF	TGTGCCAGCAGCTTGTACAGACTAGCGGGAGTCAATGAGCAGTTCTTC	TRBD2	TRBJ2-1	TRBV5-5	.
CATDGGAGNTIYF	TGTGCCACCGACGGCGGGGCTGGAAACACCATATATTTT	.	TRBJ1-3	TRBV6-2/TRBV6-3	few